Each of the 26 T cell receptor beta chains below was sequenced from the same sample in a study (TCRdb year 2016). The receptor library was made with RT-PCR. Sequenced using an Illumina MiSeq. TCRdb took the public reads, trimmed them with fastp at Q25, ran MiXCR for clone calling and kept in-frame beta chains. Rows with one shared CDR3 protein collapse into an entry with the most common genes and DNA. The sample table records more than 550,000 distinct CDR3 sequences; 12% to 15% of these occur just once. The ten most abundant clones make up 3.6% of the sample. The sequenced material came from memory CD4+ T cells from blood. The receptors originated from a female donor in good health, serving as a healthy control.

J is TRBJ2-5 and V is TRBV5-1; the D gene is possibly TRBD1 (6 bases). CDR3 length equals 13 residues. CDR1 and CDR2 from the germline V gene are SGHRS and YFSETQ. V lost 3 bases and J 5 bases, leaving 11 bases between the germline ends. The CDR3 reads CASSWTVGETQYF. CDR3 sequence (DNA): TGCGCCAGCAGCTGGACAGTGGGGGAGACCCAGTACTTC.

The V and J genes are TRBV7-2 and TRBJ1-1; D call uncertain. The CDR3 is made up of 14 amino acids. Germline CDR1 SGHTA, CDR2 FQGNSA. V lost 5 bases and J lost 3, with 13 bases in between. The CDR3, as DNA: TGTGCCAGCAGCCCAACATCAGGCCACACTGAAGCTTTCTTT. The encoded protein is CASSPTSGHTEAFF. Drawing the rest from reference TRBV7-2 and TRBJ1-1, the complete variable domain is GAGVSQSPSNKVTEKGKDVELRCDPISGHTALYWYRQSLGQGLEFLIYFQGNSAPDKSGLPSDRFSAERTGGSVSTLTIQRTQQEDSAVYLCASSPTSGHTEAFFGQGTRLTVV.

J is TRBJ2-1 and V is TRBV20-1; the match to TRBD2 covers 14 bases. Trimming at V came to 0 bases and at J to 7 bases, leaving 11 bases not matched to a gene. Germline CDR1 reads DFQATT; CDR2 reads SNEGSKA (reference sequence). The CDR3 length is 18 residues. CDR3 nucleotides: TGCAGTGCTAGAGATTTTGGGACTAGCGGGAGTAGAGAGAATGAGCAGTTCTTC. Its protein product is CSARDFGTSGSRENEQFF.

This clonotype occurred a few times. The CDR3 sequence is CSVQDQTYEQYF. The CDR3 nucleotides are TGCAGCGTCCAGGACCAGACCTACGAGCAGTACTTC. This chain connects TRBV29-1 to TRBJ2-7; no firm D call. Germline CDR1 reads SQVTM; CDR2 reads ANQGSEA. V lost 6 bases to trimming and J lost 2 bases, with 11 bases between them. The length of the CDR3 is 12 residues.

This sequence joins TRBV20-1 and TRBJ1-1; D is unresolved. CDR1 is DFQATT, CDR2 SNEGSKA, per germline (reference sequence). The CDR3 loop spans 13 amino acids. V was shortened by 0 bases and J by 6 bases, with 11 bases between the two germline ends. Here the CDR3 reads CSARDNVAAEAFF. In DNA, the CDR3 is TGCAGTGCTAGAGATAATGTGGCAGCTGAAGCTTTCTTT.

There are a few counts of this clonotype. The genes are TRBV11-2 and TRBJ2-1, with D unresolved. Germline CDR1 SGHAT, CDR2 FQNNGV. The ends were cut back, 0 bases at V and 6 bases at J, with 9 bases in the middle. The CDR3 loop spans 14 amino acids. As DNA, the CDR3 is TGTGCCAGCAGCTTAGATCTTTGGGCCAATGAGCAGTTCTTC. It translates to CASSLDLWANEQFF.

This clonotype has a handful of counts. This rearrangement joins TRBV28 to TRBJ1-6; TRBD1 might be the D (5 bases). Trimming shortened V by 2 bases and J by 5 bases, and 13 bases separated the two germline ends. The CDR3 extends over 16 amino acids. CDR1 and CDR2 (germline): MDHEN, SYDVKM. The CDR3 coding sequence is TGTGCCAGCAGTTTACGTTGGGGGGGAGATAATTCACCCCTCCACTTT. Its translation is CASSLRWGGDNSPLHF.

CDR3 DNA sequence: TGTGCCAGCAGTGTAGCTCGCACAGATACGCAGTATTTT. Its translation is CASSVARTDTQYF. This chain joins TRBV25-1 and TRBJ2-3, with D hard to call. CDR1 and CDR2 (germline): MGHDK, SYGVNS. V was pared by 4 bases and J by 1 base, with 6 bases between. This CDR3 has 13 residues.

In this sample, this clonotype turned up a few times. The rearrangement joins TRBV27 to TRBJ2-1; 16 bases line up with TRBD2. Germline V gives CDR1 MNHEY, CDR2 SMNVEV (reference sequence). The CDR3 spans 19 residues. V lost 5 bases, J lost 7 bases, and 14 bases stayed unmatched. The chain's CDR3 is CASSLLAGTSGRAGNEQFF. The CDR3 nucleotides read TGTGCCAGCAGTCTCCTCGCCGGGACTAGCGGGAGGGCCGGGAATGAGCAGTTCTTC.

The sample holds many counts of this clonotype. This chain uses TRBV7-2 with TRBJ1-2; 7 nucleotides match TRBD1. The CDR3 contains 13 residues. Germline trimming cut 3 bases from V and 8 bases from J; bases unmatched to any gene: 6. Germline V lookup: CDR1 SGHTA, CDR2 FQGNSA. CDR3 DNA sequence: TGTGCCAGCAGCTTGACCCCAGGGGGGGGCTACACCTTC. Its translation: CASSLTPGGGYTF.

This clonotype turned up a few times. The rearrangement uses TRBV20-1 and TRBJ2-1; 14 positions agree with TRBD2. Unmatched junction bases numbered 7, after V lost 6 bases and J lost 0 bases. CDR1 DFQATT and CDR2 SNEGSKA come from the germline V gene (reference sequence). The length of the CDR3 is 17 residues. CDR3 amino acids: CSAHGTSGGSSYNEQFF. CDR3 in DNA: TGCAGTGCCCACGGGACTAGCGGGGGTAGCTCCTACAATGAGCAGTTCTTC.

This clonotype was observed a handful of times. The genes are TRBV7-6 and TRBJ2-1, with TRBD2 as a possible D gene (6 bases). Germline-derived CDR1 and CDR2 are SGHVS and FNYEAQ. Trimming pared 0 bases from V and 5 bases from J, leaving 17 bases between. This CDR3 is built from 17 residues. CDR3 sequence (DNA): TGTGCCAGCAGCTTAGCGCTGGGGGGTGGCGGGAACAATGAGCAGTTCTTC. It codes for CASSLALGGGGNNEQFF.

The chain has TRBV7-8 and TRBJ1-2; tentatively, D is TRBD1 (6 bases). Trimming removed 2 bases from V and 6 bases from J, with 16 bases in between. The germline CDR1 and CDR2 sequences are SGHVS and FQNEAQ. CDR3 length equals 15 residues. The CDR3 reads CASSLNPGAPHGYTF. The DNA of the CDR3 is TGTGCCAGCAGCTTAAACCCAGGGGCCCCCCATGGCTACACCTTC.

There are many counts of this clonotype. The chain is built from TRBV7-2 and TRBJ1-2, with 9 bases aligning to TRBD1. Germline loops: CDR1 SGHTA, CDR2 FQGNSA. This CDR3 has 15 amino acids. The V and J ends lost 2 bases and 9 bases, in that order; junction bases with no gene match: 10. The CDR3 here is CASSLPGQGNFRYTF. The CDR3, as DNA: TGTGCCAGCAGCTTACCCGGACAGGGGAATTTCCGCTACACCTTC.

This clonotype was seen more than once but under ten times. This rearrangement joins TRBV2 to TRBJ2-5, with D possibly TRBD2 on 5 matching bases. Germline-derived CDR1 and CDR2 are SNHLY and FYNNEI. V dropped 8 bases and J dropped 1 base, with 11 bases sitting between them. The CDR3 extends over 13 amino acids. DNA of the CDR3: TGTGCCAGCGGCGGGTACCGCCAAGAGACCCAGTACTTC. Translating it yields CASGGYRQETQYF.

This clonotype was observed a few times. The genes are TRBV6-1 and TRBJ2-7; D may be TRBD1 (6 bases). The V and J ends lost 6 bases and 5 bases respectively, with 14 bases between them. From germline, CDR1 is MNHNS and CDR2 SASEGT. The CDR3 loop spans 13 amino acids. The CDR3 here is CASRQTGYDEQYF. CDR3 nucleotide sequence: TGTGCCAGCAGACAAACAGGGTACGACGAGCAGTACTTC.

There are many counts of this clonotype. V and J are TRBV4-3 and TRBJ2-4, with a possible D match to TRBD1 (5 bases). Germline assignment: CDR1 LGHNA and CDR2 YSLEER. Trimming cost V 3 bases and J 0 bases, with 21 bases left between them. CDR3 length: 19 residues. The CDR3 bases are TGCGCCAGCAGCCACCTATTAGGCGGAGACAGACTAGCCAAAAACATTCAGTACTTC. Translated, it gives CASSHLLGGDRLAKNIQYF.

This clonotype was seen many times. The rearrangement links TRBV12-3 or TRBV12-4 to TRBJ1-5; D is possibly TRBD1 (5 bases). Between the trimmed V and J ends, which lost 2 bases and 7 bases, there was a span of 9 bases. The CDR3 spans 13 residues. CDR3 region: CASSLYQGQPQHF. CDR3 bases: TGTGCCAGCAGTTTATATCAGGGACAGCCCCAGCATTTT.

This clonotype has more than one count but fewer than ten. The V call is TRBV6-1, the J call TRBJ1-1, with 7 positions matching TRBD1. The CDR3 is 17 amino acids. Trimming removed 1 base from V and 8 bases from J; junction bases left unmatched: 16. CDR1 and CDR2 (germline): MNHNS, SASEGT. As DNA, the CDR3 is TGTGCCAGCAGTGAAGGAGGAGGGGGCCCAAGGGAAAAAGAAGCTTTCTTT. Its protein is CASSEGGGGPREKEAFF.

This clonotype has more than one count but fewer than ten. This chain joins TRBV7-2 and TRBJ2-1; D may be TRBD1 or TRBD2 (5 bases each). Trimming stripped 6 bases from V and 10 bases from J, with 13 bases between. Germline V gene lookup returns CDR1 SGHTA and CDR2 FQGNSA. The CDR3 has 12 residues. The CDR3 nucleotides read TGTGCCAGCAGTTTCTCCGGGACGGAGCAGTTCTTC. This gives the protein CASSFSGTEQFF.

The chain carries TRBV5-6 and TRBJ1-5, with a possible D match to TRBD1 (5 bases). The V end was cut by 6 bases, the J end by 5 bases, with 18 bases between. The CDR3 loop spans 15 amino acids. Germline CDR1 and CDR2: SGHDT and YYEEEE. CDR3 in DNA: TGTGCCAGCAACCTACGGGGGTGGGGAGATCAGCCCCAGCATTTT. Translated: CASNLRGWGDQPQHF.

This clonotype was detected many times. The chain links TRBV12-3 or TRBV12-4 to TRBJ2-7, with 7 bases matching TRBD1. This CDR3 region has 15 residues. V lost 3 bases and J lost 2; bases outside the gene matches: 7. The CDR3 DNA reads as TGTGCCAGCAGTTTTCTAGGGACAGACCCCTACGAGCAGTACTTC. Amino acid sequence: CASSFLGTDPYEQYF.

This clonotype was seen repeatedly, ten times or more. The chain recombines TRBV7-2 with TRBJ2-2, with D possibly TRBD1 on 5 matching bases. Per germline, CDR1 SGHTA and CDR2 FQGNSA. This CDR3 has 14 amino acids. V was shortened by 1 base and J by 6 bases, with 9 bases between the two germline ends. The CDR3 DNA follows: TGTGCCAGCAGCTTAGAAACAGGCGCCGGGGAGCTGTTTTTT. This gives the protein CASSLETGAGELFF. Full variable domain (missing parts from reference TRBV7-2 and TRBJ2-2): GAGVSQSPSNKVTEKGKDVELRCDPISGHTALYWYRQSLGQGLEFLIYFQGNSAPDKSGLPSDRFSAERTGGSVSTLTIQRTQQEDSAVYLCASSLETGAGELFFGEGSRLTVL.

This clonotype has more than one count but fewer than ten. The V and J genes are TRBV20-1 and TRBJ2-4; D is possibly TRBD2 (5 bases). The ends were cut back, 1 base at V and 11 bases at J, with 15 bases in the middle. Germline V gene sequence: CDR1 DFQATT, CDR2 SNEGSKA (reference sequence). CDR3 size: 13 residues. CDR3 residues: CSARGISVNVQYF. The DNA of the CDR3 is TGCAGTGCTAGAGGGATTAGCGTTAATGTTCAGTACTTC.

This clonotype was counted ten times or more. The chain employs TRBV29-1 and TRBJ2-1, with D perhaps TRBD2 (6 bases). V lost 4 bases, J lost 9 bases, and 16 bases lay in between. The CDR3 runs 13 residues. CDR1 and CDR2 (germline): SQVTM, ANQGSEA. CDR3 nucleotides: TGCAGCGTTGGTAGCGGCCGGTTGGTTGAGCAGTTCTTC. It encodes CSVGSGRLVEQFF.

This clonotype was recorded at least ten times. The chain has TRBV10-3 and TRBJ1-1; TRBD1 matches 8 bases. Per germline, CDR1 ENHRY and CDR2 SYGVKD. The J segment lost 3 bases and the V segment lost 5 bases, leaving 5 bases of the junction unmatched. This CDR3 spans 14 amino acids. CDR3 amino acids: CAISRTGSDTEAFF. In DNA, the CDR3 is TGTGCCATCAGTCGGACAGGGTCGGACACTGAAGCTTTCTTT.